This entry is about one T cell receptor beta chain. Its target is not known. This sample is drawn from a study of cytomegalovirus exposure and HLA in healthy donors. Study findings and constraints: Among TCR beta chains, those listed as cytomegalovirus-associated numbered some 160.

Clones were read by immunoSEQ multiplex PCR, and TCRdb kept only the in-frame ones, dropping some. The sample shows roughly 150,000 clones, 85% of them seen only once. Separate from the approximately 670-subject first cohort was the approximately 120-subject validation cohort, to which the donors belonged. Trimming removed 5 bases at V and 5 bases at J, with 15 bases between. Germline V gives CDR1 SGHTA, CDR2 FQGTGA. The CDR3 has 14 amino acids. V and J are TRBV7-3 and TRBJ1-2, with D tentatively TRBD1 (6 bases). Material: PBMCs. This clonotype was obtained from a young man in good health and CMV-seropositive. The DNA for the CDR3 is TGTGCCAGCAGCCTGGACGCTCAGGGGTATGGCTACACCTTC. Amino acid sequence: CASSLDAQGYGYTF.